This is a list of T cell receptor beta chains from one sample in a study of T cell responses to AZD1222 COVID-19 vaccine. Profiling relied on immunoSEQ multiplex PCR, and the TCRdb table lists in-frame clones only, not all of them. The sample lists 140,000 to 150,000 clones; roughly nine tenths were seen once. The starting material was peripheral blood, obtained 28 days after the second AZD1222 dose. These receptor sequences come from an adult who received the AZD1222 COVID-19 vaccine. Both conserved end residues are part of each CDR3. D genes are given only for firm matches.

CDR3aa,d_gene,v_gene,len
CASRADSHEQYF,.,TRBV25-1,12
CASTWSGGSPYNEQFF,.,TRBV19,16
CAWSGGGVTEAFF,.,TRBV30,13
CASSQRDRGSYGYTF,TRBD1,TRBV4-3,15
CASSLGYNEQFF,.,TRBV11-2,12
CASPRSGNNQPQHF,.,TRBV27,14
CASGPGGSSYNEQFF,TRBD2,TRBV19,15
CASSEYSAATQETQYF,.,TRBV25-1,16
CASSPPGTNTEAFF,.,TRBV5-1,14
CASSKGQGLNTEAFF,.,TRBV2,15
CASSQDGYQNTEAFF,.,TRBV4-1,15
CASSYEASGREEQFF,TRBD2,TRBV9,15
CAISERQGEYGYTF,TRBD1,TRBV10-3,14
CSVTDGNTEAFF,.,TRBV29-1,12
CASVPAGVDTEAFF,.,TRBV12-5,14
CASSEGQPSTGELFF,TRBD1,TRBV9,15
CASSQDPPGGYGYTF,TRBD1,TRBV4-1,15
CAISDSNDEKLFF,.,TRBV10-3,13
CASSQDGAQGIVTGELFF,.,TRBV4-3,18
CASSPGTRPFGEQFF,TRBD2,TRBV27,15
CASSLVGTSLSQEQYF,TRBD2,TRBV5-1,16
CASSLRMGNQPQHF,.,TRBV7-8,14
CASSPGQASGANVLTF,TRBD1,TRBV9,16
CASSWAPGQGQETQYF,TRBD1,TRBV5-1,16
CASSPSSGTFTNEQFF,TRBD2,TRBV4-2,16
CASSIDGGNTGELFF,.,TRBV19,15
CASSYSNGRVNEQFF,.,TRBV6-5,15
CASSLGTGGNTEAFF,TRBD1,TRBV28,15
CASSLPGYGPGELFF,.,TRBV4-1,15
CASSFTGTSPLHF,.,TRBV27,13
CAISRMAPTGALNTEAFF,TRBD1,TRBV10-3,18
CASSGTSSDNEQFF,TRBD2,TRBV18,14